The 24 T cell receptor beta chains given below trace back to one sample, sequenced in a study of blood T cell repertoires in COVID-19. TCRdb's copy holds only in-frame clones and misses some; the assay was immunoSEQ multiplex PCR. This sample has some 260,000 clones, with 65% to 85% found just once. Specimen: peripheral blood. These TCRs come from a woman aged 40-49 years with active or convalescent COVID-19.

This clone was recorded once. V is TRBV12-3 or TRBV12-4 and J is TRBJ1-1; D may be TRBD1 (5 bases). This CDR3 contains 12 residues. The germline V and J ends were trimmed by 5 bases and 7 bases, with 11 bases remaining between them. The CDR3: CASSQGAFEAFF. The CDR3 bases are TGTGCCAGCAGTCAAGGGGCTTTTGAAGCTTTCTTT.

The chain carries TRBV6-5 and TRBJ1-5; D is unresolved. Germline CDR1 reads MNHEY; CDR2 reads SVGAGI. V was pared by 0 bases and J by 4 bases, with 4 bases between. CDR3 length equals 13 residues. CDR3 nucleotides: TGTGCCAGCAGTTACTCCTTTAATCAGCCCCAGCATTTT. It codes for CASSYSFNQPQHF.

V is TRBV4-1 and J is TRBJ2-3; tentative D call: TRBD2 (6 bases). The CDR3 totals 14 residues. With 6 bases removed from V and 4 bases from J, the gap between germline ends came to 14 bases. Germline assignment: CDR1 MGHRA and CDR2 YSYEKL. CDR3 DNA: TGCGCCAGCAGAGCCGGGACTCCCTCAGATACGCAGTATTTT. As protein: CASRAGTPSDTQYF.

The chain carries TRBV27 and TRBJ1-1, with TRBD1 matching over 8 bases. The CDR3 loop spans 14 amino acids. The trim removed 6 bases at V and 1 base at J, leaving 4 bases unmatched. Germline CDR1 MNHEY, CDR2 SMNVEV (reference sequence). The CDR3, as DNA: TGTGCCAGCAGCCGACAGGGGACGAACACTGAAGCTTTCTTT. Protein product: CASSRQGTNTEAFF.

The chain uses TRBV30 and TRBJ2-3, with a tentative D call TRBD2 (6 bases). Trimming pared 2 bases from V and 2 bases from J, leaving 11 bases between. From germline, CDR1 is GTSNPN and CDR2 SVGIG (reference sequence). The length of the CDR3 is 14 residues. The CDR3 sequence: CAWSPLANTDTQYF. The CDR3 DNA reads TGTGCCTGGAGTCCCCTAGCGAACACAGATACGCAGTATTTT. The full variable domain, in which reference TRBV30 and TRBJ2-3 provide the parts outside the CDR3, is SQTIHQWPATLVQPVGSPLSLECTVEGTSNPNLYWYRQAAGRGLQLLFYSVGIGQISSEVPQNLSASRPQDRQFILSSKKLLLSDSGFYLCAWSPLANTDTQYFGPGTRLTVL.

This clone was picked up many times. The gene calls are TRBV30 and TRBJ1-6; the D is unclear. Per germline, CDR1 GTSNPN and CDR2 SVGIG (reference sequence). V shed 3 bases and J shed 0 bases, with 12 bases lying between them. The CDR3 length is 16 residues. As DNA, the CDR3 is TGTGCCTGGAGCCCTTTAGAAGACTCCTATAATTCACCCCTCCACTTT. Amino acids: CAWSPLEDSYNSPLHF.

This clone occurred a few times. The genes are TRBV30 and TRBJ1-3; D is undetermined. There are 14 residues in the CDR3. Per germline, CDR1 GTSNPN and CDR2 SVGIG (reference sequence). Trimming removed 7 bases from V and 3 bases from J, with 16 bases in between. CDR3 nucleotides: TGTGCCTCGAAAGGGTCGGGGTATGGAAACACCATATATTTT. It encodes CASKGSGYGNTIYF.

This sequence joins TRBV7-2 and TRBJ2-7; 7 nucleotides line up with TRBD1. CDR3 size: 15 residues. The J segment lost 4 bases and the V segment lost 2 bases, leaving 8 bases of the junction unmatched. Germline V gives CDR1 SGHTA, CDR2 FQGNSA. CDR3 amino acids: CASSLRDSRTYEQYF. DNA of the CDR3: TGTGCCAGCAGCTTAAGGGACAGTCGTACTTACGAGCAGTACTTC. Full variable domain (missing parts from reference TRBV7-2 and TRBJ2-7): GAGVSQSPSNKVTEKGKDVELRCDPISGHTALYWYRQSLGQGLEFLIYFQGNSAPDKSGLPSDRFSAERTGGSVSTLTIQRTQQEDSAVYLCASSLRDSRTYEQYFGPGTRLTVT.

The gene calls are TRBV3-1 (or the pseudogene TRBV3-2) and TRBJ2-5; perhaps TRBD2 as D (5 bases). Germline CDR1 is LGHDT and CDR2 is YNNKEL (reference sequence). This CDR3 is 15 amino acids long. Trimming shortened V by 1 base and J by 3 bases, and 12 bases separated the two germline ends. The CDR3 is CASSQGRGGEETQYF. The CDR3, as DNA: TGTGCCAGCAGCCAAGGGAGAGGAGGTGAAGAGACCCAGTACTTC.

The V gene is TRBV28, the J gene TRBJ1-4, with D uncertain. The V gene's germline CDR1 is MDHEN and CDR2 SYDVKM. The CDR3 consists of 12 residues. Trimming removed 4 bases at V and 10 bases at J, with 10 bases between. The CDR3 nucleotides read TGTGCCAGCAGTTCGTTACTAGGAAAACTGTTTTTT. Its protein is CASSSLLGKLFF.

The CDR3 DNA follows: TGTGCCAGCAGTGAGGTCAGGATCGCCGGGGAGCTGTTTTTT. Translated: CASSEVRIAGELFF. The chain uses TRBV6-1 and TRBJ2-2; D is uncertain. Trimming left V 3 bases short and J 6 bases short, with 11 bases between. There are 14 residues in the CDR3. CDR1 and CDR2 (germline): MNHNS, SASEGT.

The V call is TRBV6-6, the J call TRBJ2-7; 7 nucleotides agree with TRBD1. The J segment lost 12 bases and the V segment lost 1 base, leaving 6 bases of the junction unmatched. CDR3 length equals 12 residues. Per germline, CDR1 MNHNY and CDR2 SVGAGI (reference sequence). The CDR3 nucleotides read TGTGCCAGCAGTTACTTAGGGACAGAGGTGTACTTC. Translated: CASSYLGTEVYF.

The V and J genes are TRBV28 and TRBJ1-1, with a weak D call TRBD1 (6 bases). This CDR3 spans 16 amino acids. V was trimmed by 3 bases and J by 4 bases, leaving 18 bases between them. Germline V lookup: CDR1 MDHEN, CDR2 SYDVKM. CDR3 sequence reads: CASSFKFGGAGTEAFF. The CDR3 bases are TGTGCCAGCAGTTTTAAGTTTGGGGGGGCGGGCACTGAAGCTTTCTTT.

CDR3 nucleotides: TGTGCCAGCAGTGACGATCCACAGGGCCACTATGGCTACACCTTC. This gives the protein CASSDDPQGHYGYTF. This chain links TRBV2 with TRBJ1-2; D is perhaps TRBD1 (6 bases). Trimming left V 3 bases short and J 3 bases short, with 14 bases between. CDR1 is SNHLY and CDR2 is FYNNEI in the germline V gene. This CDR3 is 15 amino acids long.

This clone has a handful of counts. The chain has TRBV6-5 and TRBJ2-5; 7 nucleotides match TRBD2. The CDR3 covers 14 residues. Germline CDR1 reads MNHEY; CDR2 reads SVGAGI. V was clipped by 7 bases and J by 5 bases; unmatched bases: 10. This CDR3 reads CASNRREGRETQYF. The CDR3, as DNA: TGTGCCAGCAACCGAAGGGAGGGTCGGGAGACCCAGTACTTC.

V usage is TRBV3-1 (or the pseudogene TRBV3-2) and J usage is TRBJ1-1, with TRBD1 matching 7 bases. V lost 3 bases and J lost 5; bases outside the gene matches: 6. The CDR3 is made up of 14 amino acids. CDR1 is LGHDT, CDR2 YNNKEL, per germline (reference sequence). The CDR3 nucleotides are TGTGCCAGCAGCCAGACAGGGATGTATACTGAAGCTTTCTTT. Its protein is CASSQTGMYTEAFF.

The chain links TRBV7-9 to TRBJ2-7; possibly TRBD2 for D (5 bases). With 4 bases removed from V and 5 bases from J, the gap between germline ends came to 21 bases. Germline CDR1 and CDR2: SEHNR and FQNEAQ (reference sequence). This CDR3 region has 16 residues. Here the CDR3 reads CASSSFRATAGDEQYF. In nucleotides, the CDR3 is TGTGCCAGCAGCTCTTTTCGAGCCACGGCGGGCGACGAGCAGTACTTC.

A word on this clone: Within the sample, other DNA sequences also encode this same CDR3. The chain uses TRBV20-1 and TRBJ1-1; unclear D gene. V gave up 6 bases and J gave up 1 base, with 6 bases separating them. Per germline, CDR1 DFQATT and CDR2 SNEGSKA (reference sequence). CDR3 length: 11 amino acids. CDR3 nucleotides: TGCAGTGCCTCCGGGAACACTGAAGCTTTCTTT. Translation: CSASGNTEAFF.

The chain recombines TRBV11-2 with TRBJ1-6, with 9 positions matching TRBD1. J gave up 9 bases and V 1 base, and 1 base lay outside the gene matches. Germline lookup yields CDR1 SGHAT and CDR2 FQNNGV. CDR3 length: 14 residues. The CDR3 loop is CASSLGDRVSPLHF. In nucleotides, the CDR3 is TGTGCCAGCAGCTTAGGGGACAGGGTTTCACCCCTCCACTTT.

V and J are TRBV5-6 and TRBJ1-1; 7 nucleotides line up with TRBD1. The CDR3 contains 14 residues. The ends lost 4 bases at V and 6 bases at J; junction bases unmatched: 9. Germline CDR1 SGHDT, CDR2 YYEEEE. The CDR3 spells CASSVNRGRAEAFF. The DNA for the CDR3 is TGTGCCAGCAGCGTCAACAGGGGTCGGGCTGAAGCTTTCTTT.

This sequence joins TRBV9 and TRBJ2-1; 10 nucleotides align to TRBD2. The trim removed 3 bases at V and 5 bases at J, leaving 2 bases unmatched. The CDR3 runs to 14 residues. Germline V gives CDR1 SGDLS, CDR2 YYNGEE. CDR3 sequence: CASSALAGDNEQFF. The CDR3 DNA follows: TGTGCCAGCAGCGCTCTAGCGGGAGACAATGAGCAGTTCTTC.

The chain joins TRBV25-1 to TRBJ2-1; 12 nucleotides match TRBD2. The length of the CDR3 is 17 residues. The J segment lost 3 bases and the V segment lost 4 bases, leaving 7 bases of the junction unmatched. Germline lookup yields CDR1 MGHDK and CDR2 SYGVNS. The CDR3 is CASSGSSGGAFYNEQFF. The DNA of the CDR3 is TGTGCCAGCAGTGGATCTAGCGGGGGGGCTTTCTACAATGAGCAGTTCTTC.

The chain recombines TRBV2 with TRBJ1-2; D might be TRBD1 (6 bases). V lost 6 bases and J 8 bases, leaving 22 bases between the germline ends. The CDR3 spans 15 residues. The germline V gene encodes CDR1 SNHLY and CDR2 FYNNEI. The CDR3: CASSNDQGSLGGYTF. CDR3 nucleotides: TGTGCCAGCAGCAACGACCAGGGGTCCTTGGGCGGCTACACCTTC.

The chain carries TRBV28 and TRBJ1-5; no clear D. Trimming left V 3 bases short and J 1 base short, with 10 bases between. CDR3 length equals 15 residues. The germline gives CDR1 MDHEN, CDR2 SYDVKM. Here the CDR3 reads CASSFKLQSNQPQHF. The DNA of the CDR3 is TGTGCCAGCAGTTTTAAGTTACAGAGCAATCAGCCCCAGCATTTT.